What follows describes a single TCR beta chain. This clonotype was detected many times. What antigen it recognizes has not been identified. No per-base quality is available; no much larger clone lies one base away. The TCR beta CDR3 regions were amplified from RNA transcripts. The first round of RT-PCR for the TCR CDR3 was performed with the HTBI primer set and the Qiagen OneStep RT-PCR kit. Libraries were constructed in a second round of multiplex PCR, after which size selection and purification were carried out. The libraries were sequenced on an Illumina HiSeq2000 using paired-end 100 bp reads. Under the source paper's analysis protocol: SOAPnuke was used to process the raw data, with reads discarded if the reads contained adapters or uncalled bases, had a mean Phred below 15, or lacked an exact constant-primer or identifier match. High-quality paired reads were merged with COPE v1.2.5, and unique nucleotide sequences were defined as clonotypes. MiTCR v1.1 was used to align clonotypes to the IMGT TRBV, TRBD and TRBJ reference segments. The analysis was restricted to V-J combinations with a frequency above 0.0001, which together covered 99% to 99.2% of the repertoires. The TCS score was defined as the ratio of F50 (clonal expansion) to E x V (chaos), calculated using BLOSUM62-based TCRdist between CDR3 peptides within each V-J. Welch's t-statistics and random forest reduced around 510 V-J features to around 14, which were used in a naive Bayes classifier (R e1071). The Morisita-Horn index was used to measure how similar the thyroid and blood repertoires were. Using fastp at Q25 and MiXCR, TCRdb reprocessed the public reads and kept productive beta chains. Each entry merges the rows of one CDR3 protein and shows their most common DNA and genes. These V and J calls rely on TCRdb rather than the paper's analysis. This sample comprises 500,000 to 600,000 distinct CDR3 sequences, just over 45% of them detected only once. The ten largest make up 7.5% to 8.5% of the sample.

The CDR3 sequence holds 13 residues, the cysteine and phenylalanine included. The entry retains the CDR3 DNA only, 39 bases that are in frame from base 1. CDR1 and CDR2, looked up from the germline V gene (reference sequence), are LGHDT and YNNKEL. The V and J ends are trimmed by 4 bases and 8 bases, leaving 14 bases between them. The sample originates from a study of T cells in Graves' hyperthyroidism and ophthalmopathy (dated by TCRdb to the late 2010s). Study-level background: To identify TCR V-J signatures that set the groups apart, the researchers used a discovery cohort of 100 patients, made up of 40 to 45 with Graves' ophthalmopathy and about 60 with stable Graves' hyperthyroidism. The study also compared thyroid tissue and blood T-cell repertoires from roughly 6 Graves' hyperthyroidism patients. TCR Vbeta CDR3 sequencing of 140 or so peripheral blood samples (roughly 41 ophthalmopathy, 75 hyperthyroidism and approximately 17 progressor patients) is reported in the paper. The approximately 98 discovery patients were randomly divided into training and test sets at a 7:3 ratio. Prospective prediction of ophthalmopathy was tested in an independent validation cohort consisting of under 20 hyperthyroidism patients and approximately 16 patients who later progressed to ophthalmopathy. Once sampling was done, hyperthyroidism patients were given methimazole at a starting dose of 30 mg daily, whereas ophthalmopathy patients were given high-dose intravenous methylprednisolone.

Here is what the overall study found, with its caveats: Sample size was not statistically predetermined, and investigators were not blinded to group allocation. In validation, progression to ophthalmopathy was predicted by the model with 65% to 71% sensitivity and nearly 75% specificity, a median of about 6.8 months before onset. Blood samples also contained most of the expanded thyroid clonotypes (frequency above 0.001), which suggests that blood repertoires may reflect thyroid immune responses. A 13 V-J signature model separated ophthalmopathy from stable hyperthyroidism, with roughly 88% sensitivity and roughly 81% specificity in cross-validation and 80%/75% in testing.

Stable Graves' hyperthyroidism was defined as the absence of progression to ophthalmopathy over 18 months of follow-up. Hyperthyroidism patients were aged 18 to 65 years and newly diagnosed, with disease duration of less than 2 months. Patients with uncontrolled infections, other autoimmune diseases, pregnancy or lactation were excluded. Diagnoses were established on the basis of clinical symptoms, serum thyroxine and TRAb, thyroid ultrasound, and orbital computed tomography. Total RNA was extracted with Trizol reagent, and quality was checked on an Agilent 2100 Bioanalyzer. The receptor's source is a woman between 18 and 30 years old with Graves' hyperthyroidism. Sequencing was performed on peripheral blood or thyroid tissue (not recorded which). Recombination connected TRBV3-1 to TRBJ1-2; the D gene is perhaps TRBD1, from 5 matching bases. The DNA reads TGTGCCAGCAGCCTAAGAGAGGGGTTGGGCTACACCTTC. Protein translation: CASSLREGLGYTF.